These 3 T cell receptor beta chains were sequenced from one sample in a study of T cells in Graves' hyperthyroidism and ophthalmopathy. TCR beta CDR3 regions were amplified from RNA. First-round RT-PCR targeting the TCR CDR3 was performed with the HTBI primer set. A single record per CDR3 protein comes from TCRdb applying MiXCR to the multiplex PCR reads. The sample includes about 480,000 distinct CDR3 sequences, 13% to 15% seen only once; the top ten take under 20%. Source material: blood. Receptor source: a young woman with Graves' hyperthyroidism.

This clonotype was counted between two and nine times. The chain joins TRBV4-1 to TRBJ1-1; unclear D gene. Germline values: CDR1 MGHRA, CDR2 YSYEKL. The CDR3 extends over 18 amino acids. V shed 4 bases and J shed 1 base, with 22 bases lying between them. For the CDR3, the DNA is TGCGCCAGCAGCCCTTTGCTTCCAAGGAGGCAGGAGAACACTGAAGCTTTCTTT. This sequence encodes CASSPLLPRRQENTEAFF.

The chain's CDR3 is CSATLWADEQYF. In nucleotides, the CDR3 is TGCAGTGCTACCCTGTGGGCGGACGAGCAGTACTTC. This chain uses TRBV20-1 with TRBJ2-7; D not certain. The V end was cut by 4 bases, the J end by 5 bases, with 12 bases between. CDR1 DFQATT and CDR2 SNEGSKA come from the germline V gene (reference sequence). The CDR3 has 12 amino acids.

This clonotype was seen ten or more times. V is TRBV30 and J is TRBJ2-3; D gene ambiguous. V lost 0 bases and J 4 bases, leaving 14 bases between the germline ends. The CDR3 runs to 15 residues. Per germline, CDR1 GTSNPN and CDR2 SVGIG (reference sequence). The CDR3 here is CAWSVLHQLPDTQYF. CDR3 bases: TGTGCCTGGAGTGTGCTCCACCAACTCCCAGATACGCAGTATTTT.